The 12 T cell receptor beta chains in this list originate from one sample, sequenced in a study of T cells after yellow fever vaccination. From the 5' RACE reads, TCRdb called clonotypes with MiXCR, one entry per CDR3 protein. The sample includes roughly 30,000 distinct CDR3 sequences, 5.5% to 8% of them seen just once. The sample was PBMCs, either bulk or a sorted T-cell subset (CD4+, CD8+, memory, or dextramer-sorted; not recorded which), taken on the day of the yellow fever booster vaccination. These TCRs come from a man aged 25 to 40 who received the YFV17D yellow fever vaccine.

This clonotype occurred many times. V usage is TRBV27 and J usage is TRBJ2-3; no definite D call. There are 14 residues in the CDR3. Germline V gives CDR1 MNHEY, CDR2 SMNVEV (reference sequence). Trimming stripped 6 bases from V and 4 bases from J, with 14 bases between. CDR3 coding DNA: TGTGCCAGCAGCCCCCCCTGGGCTGCAGATACGCAGTATTTT. Its protein is CASSPPWAADTQYF.

This clonotype has a count of ten or more. The chain joins TRBV20-1 to TRBJ2-3; D perhaps matches TRBD2 (6 bases). V was shortened by 2 bases and J by 4 bases, with 16 bases between the two germline ends. The germline V gene encodes CDR1 DFQATT and CDR2 SNEGSKA (reference sequence). This CDR3 has 15 residues. In nucleotides, the CDR3 is TGCAGTGCTAGAAGCCCGGCTAGCGCACCAGATACGCAGTATTTT. This translates into CSARSPASAPDTQYF.

This clonotype occurred many times. CDR3 amino acids: CASKVEGAGTEAFF. DNA of the CDR3: TGTGCCAGCAAAGTGGAGGGGGCTGGCACTGAAGCTTTCTTT. The chain uses TRBV2 and TRBJ1-1; 7 bases are a match to TRBD1. Germline V gene data show CDR1 as SNHLY and CDR2 as FYNNEI. With V trimmed by 7 bases and J by 4 bases, 9 bases remained unmatched. This CDR3 spans 14 amino acids.

This rearrangement joins TRBV20-1 to TRBJ2-1; D may correspond to TRBD1 or TRBD2 (5 bases each). With 4 bases removed from V and 3 bases from J, the gap between germline ends came to 16 bases. The germline V gene has CDR1 DFQATT and CDR2 SNEGSKA (reference sequence). CDR3 length: 15 residues. DNA of the CDR3: TGCAGTGCTACTCGAGAGTGGGACGACTACAATGAGCAGTTCTTC. This codes for CSATREWDDYNEQFF.

This clonotype has at least ten counts. The chain couples TRBV20-1 to TRBJ2-5; 9 bases agree with TRBD1. There are 15 residues in the CDR3. Unmatched junction bases numbered 14, after V lost 6 bases and J lost 6 bases. The germline CDR1 and CDR2 sequences are DFQATT and SNEGSKA (reference sequence). The CDR3 coding sequence is TGCAGTGCATCGACGGGACAGGGTGGTGGACAGACCCAGTACTTC. Encoded protein: CSASTGQGGGQTQYF.

This clonotype has at least ten counts. The V call is TRBV12-3 or TRBV12-4, the J call TRBJ1-2; D is ambiguous. This CDR3 has 12 residues. V was trimmed by 10 bases and J by 2 bases, leaving 11 bases between them. The CDR3, as DNA: TGTGCCACCCGGGATTTAAACTATGGCTACACCTTC. Protein sequence: CATRDLNYGYTF.

The chain has TRBV28 and TRBJ2-2, with unresolved D. CDR1 is MDHEN, CDR2 SYDVKM, per germline. The CDR3 runs 15 residues. V was pared by 7 bases and J by 2 bases, with 14 bases between. The CDR3 loop is CASTPRLANTGELFF. In DNA form, the CDR3 reads TGTGCCAGCACCCCGAGGCTGGCAAACACCGGGGAGCTGTTTTTT.

There are a few counts of this clonotype. This sequence joins TRBV27 and TRBJ2-5; TRBD1 matches 8 bases. The CDR3 is 15 amino acids. V dropped 4 bases and J dropped 2; count of bases not matched to a gene: 6. From germline, CDR1 is MNHEY and CDR2 SMNVEV (reference sequence). CDR3 loop: CASSSQGAGQETQYF. The CDR3 DNA is TGTGCCAGCAGTTCCCAGGGGGCGGGACAAGAGACCCAGTACTTC.

Ten or more counts support this clonotype. The junction and the germline gene differ at one end; a read error may be behind it. This rearrangement joins TRBV28 to TRBJ2-7; 13 positions agree with TRBD2. Germline V gene data show CDR1 as MDHEN and CDR2 as SYDVKM. The CDR3 is made up of 16 amino acids. The CDR3 loop is CASSSLQGLAGALPHF. CDR3 bases: TGTGCCAGCAGCTCTCTACAAGGACTAGCGGGAGCACTTCCCCACTTC. Supplemented by reference TRBV28 and TRBJ2-7, the full variable domain reads DVKVTQSSRYLVKRTGEKVFLECVQDMDHENMFWYRQDPGLGLRLIYFSYDVKMKEKGDIPEGYSVSREKKERFSLILESASTNQTSMYLCASSSLQGLAGALPHFGPGTRLTVT.

This clonotype was counted only a few times. The chain employs TRBV19 and TRBJ1-2; a possible D gene is TRBD1 (5 bases). The germline V gene has CDR1 LNHDA and CDR2 SQIVND (reference sequence). This CDR3 has 11 amino acids. V gave up 6 bases and J gave up 4 bases, with 6 bases separating them. CDR3 protein: CASRGTYGYTF. CDR3 nucleotides: TGTGCCAGTAGGGGGACCTATGGCTACACCTTC. Complete variable domain (other parts from reference TRBV19 and TRBJ1-2): DGGITQSPKYLFRKEGQNVTLSCEQNLNHDAMYWYRQDPGQGLRLIYYSQIVNDFQKGDIAEGYSVSREKKESFPLTVTSAQKNPTAFYLCASRGTYGYTFGSGTRLTVV.

This clonotype was observed a few times. This may come from a read error, since a much larger clone is one base off. The V and J genes are TRBV7-7 and TRBJ2-5, with D maybe TRBD2 (6 bases). From germline, CDR1 is SSHAT and CDR2 FNYEAQ (reference sequence). This CDR3 has 12 residues. Trimming took 8 bases from V and 5 from J, leaving 12 bases between them. CDR3 amino acids: CASGGTNETQYF. The CDR3 coding sequence is TGTGCCAGCGGCGGGACGAACGAGACCCAGTACTTC.

This clonotype was observed many times. The chain is built from TRBV4-2 and TRBJ2-2; D might be TRBD2 (5 bases). There are 14 residues in the CDR3. Germline V gives CDR1 LGHNA, CDR2 YNFKEQ. V was pared by 5 bases and J by 2 bases, with 9 bases between. CDR3 nucleotide sequence: TGTGCCAGCAGCGGCGCGGGCAACACCGGGGAGCTGTTTTTT. This gives the protein CASSGAGNTGELFF.